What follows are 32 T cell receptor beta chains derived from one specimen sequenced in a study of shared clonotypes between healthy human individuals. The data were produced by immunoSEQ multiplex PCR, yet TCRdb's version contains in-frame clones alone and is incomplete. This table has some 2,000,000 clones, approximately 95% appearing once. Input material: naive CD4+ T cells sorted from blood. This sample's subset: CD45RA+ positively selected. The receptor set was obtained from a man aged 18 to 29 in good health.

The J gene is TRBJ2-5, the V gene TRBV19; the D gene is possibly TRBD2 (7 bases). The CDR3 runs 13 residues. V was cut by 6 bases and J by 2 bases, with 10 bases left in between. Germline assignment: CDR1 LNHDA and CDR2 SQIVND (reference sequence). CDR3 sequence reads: CASRAGAQETQYF. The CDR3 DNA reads TGTGCCAGTAGGGCGGGGGCACAAGAGACCCAGTACTTC.

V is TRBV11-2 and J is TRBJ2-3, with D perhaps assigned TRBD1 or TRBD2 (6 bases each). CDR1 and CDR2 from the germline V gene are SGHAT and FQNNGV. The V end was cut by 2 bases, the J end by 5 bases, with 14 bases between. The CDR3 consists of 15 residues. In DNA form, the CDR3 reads TGTGCCAGCAGCTTAAATTGGGGGGCTGGAGATACGCAGTATTTT. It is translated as CASSLNWGAGDTQYF. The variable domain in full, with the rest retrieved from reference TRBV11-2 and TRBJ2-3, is EAGVAQSPRYKIIEKRQSVAFWCNPISGHATLYWYQQILGQGPKLLIQFQNNGVVDDSQLPKDRFSAERLKGVDSTLKIQPAKLEDSAVYLCASSLNWGAGDTQYFGPGTRLTVL.

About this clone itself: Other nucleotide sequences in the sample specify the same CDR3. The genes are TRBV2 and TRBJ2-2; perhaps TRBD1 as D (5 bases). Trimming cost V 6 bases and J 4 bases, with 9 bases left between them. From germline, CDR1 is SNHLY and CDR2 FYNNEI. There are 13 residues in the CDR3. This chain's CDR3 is CASRPDSTGELFF. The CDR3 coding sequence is TGTGCCAGCAGACCCGACAGCACCGGGGAGCTGTTTTTT. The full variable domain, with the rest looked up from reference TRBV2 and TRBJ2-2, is EPEVTQTPSHQVTQMGQEVILRCVPISNHLYFYWYRQILGQKVEFLVSFYNNEISEKSEIFDDQFSVERPDGSNFTLKIRSTKLEDSAMYFCASRPDSTGELFFGEGSRLTVL.

CDR3 sequence: CASSFRVEQYF. The DNA for the CDR3 is TGTGCCAGCAGCTTCAGGGTCGAGCAGTACTTC. The chain is built from TRBV5-6 and TRBJ2-7; D is perhaps TRBD1 (5 bases). CDR1 is SGHDT, CDR2 YYEEEE, per germline. The CDR3 loop spans 11 amino acids. Trimming left V 2 bases short and J 6 bases short, with 6 bases between.

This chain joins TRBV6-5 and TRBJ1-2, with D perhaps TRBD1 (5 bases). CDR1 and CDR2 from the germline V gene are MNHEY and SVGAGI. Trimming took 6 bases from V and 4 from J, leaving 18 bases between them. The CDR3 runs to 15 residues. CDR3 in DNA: TGTGCCAGCAGCCCCAGGTGGGGCGAGGCCTATGGCTACACCTTC. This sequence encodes CASSPRWGEAYGYTF.

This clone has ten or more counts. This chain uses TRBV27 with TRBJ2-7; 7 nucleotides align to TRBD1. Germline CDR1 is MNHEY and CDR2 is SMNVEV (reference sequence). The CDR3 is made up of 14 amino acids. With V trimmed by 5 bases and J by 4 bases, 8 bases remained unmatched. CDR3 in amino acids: CASSVQGPAYEQYF. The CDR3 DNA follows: TGTGCCAGCAGTGTACAGGGGCCCGCTTACGAGCAGTACTTC.

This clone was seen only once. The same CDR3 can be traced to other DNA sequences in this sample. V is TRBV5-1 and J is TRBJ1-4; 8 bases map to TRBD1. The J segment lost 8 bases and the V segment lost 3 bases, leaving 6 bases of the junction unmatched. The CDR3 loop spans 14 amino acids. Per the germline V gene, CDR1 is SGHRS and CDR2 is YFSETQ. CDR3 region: CASSSQGAGEKLFF. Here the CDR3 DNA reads TGCGCCAGCAGCTCGCAGGGGGCAGGCGAAAAACTGTTTTTT.

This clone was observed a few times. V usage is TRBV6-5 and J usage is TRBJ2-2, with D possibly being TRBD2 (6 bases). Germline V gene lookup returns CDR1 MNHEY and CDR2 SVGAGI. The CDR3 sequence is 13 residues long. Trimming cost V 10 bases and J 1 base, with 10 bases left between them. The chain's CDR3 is CATVSGNTGELFF. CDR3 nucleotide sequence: TGTGCCACCGTTAGCGGGAACACCGGGGAGCTGTTTTTT.

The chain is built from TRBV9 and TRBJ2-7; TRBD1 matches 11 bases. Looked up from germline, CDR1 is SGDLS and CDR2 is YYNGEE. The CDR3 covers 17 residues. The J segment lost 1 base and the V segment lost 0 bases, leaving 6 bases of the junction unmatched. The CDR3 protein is CASSVGDRGFTSYEQYF. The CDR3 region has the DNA TGTGCCAGCAGCGTAGGGGACAGGGGGTTCACATCCTACGAGCAGTACTTC.

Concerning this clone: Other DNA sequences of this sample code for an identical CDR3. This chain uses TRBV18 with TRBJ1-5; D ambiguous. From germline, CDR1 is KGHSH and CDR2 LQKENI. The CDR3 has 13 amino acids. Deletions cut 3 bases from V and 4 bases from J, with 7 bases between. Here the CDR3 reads CASSPAENQPQHF. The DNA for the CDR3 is TGTGCCAGCTCACCGGCGGAGAATCAGCCCCAGCATTTT.

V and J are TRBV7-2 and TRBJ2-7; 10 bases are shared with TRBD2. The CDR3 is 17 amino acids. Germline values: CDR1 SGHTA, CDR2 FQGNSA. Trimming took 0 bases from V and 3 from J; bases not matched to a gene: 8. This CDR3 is CASSLAEAGGSYYEQYF. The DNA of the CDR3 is TGTGCCAGCAGCTTAGCAGAAGCGGGGGGGTCCTACTACGAGCAGTACTTC.

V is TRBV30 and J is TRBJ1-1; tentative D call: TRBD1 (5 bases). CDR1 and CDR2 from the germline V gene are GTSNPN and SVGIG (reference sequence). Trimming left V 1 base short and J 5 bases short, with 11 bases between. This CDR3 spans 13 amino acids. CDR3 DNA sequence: TGTGCCTGGAGTGGAAGCAGGGAGACTGAAGCTTTCTTT. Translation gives CAWSGSRETEAFF.

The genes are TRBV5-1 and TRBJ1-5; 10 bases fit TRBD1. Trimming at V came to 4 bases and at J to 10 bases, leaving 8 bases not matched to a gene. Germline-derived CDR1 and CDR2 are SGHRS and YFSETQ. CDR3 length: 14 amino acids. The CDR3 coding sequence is TGCGCCAGCAGCCCGGGGGGACAGGGGATTCCCCAGCATTTT. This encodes CASSPGGQGIPQHF.

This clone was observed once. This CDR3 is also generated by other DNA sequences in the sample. The DNA for the CDR3 is TGTGCCAGCAGCTTGGGGCAGGGACGGGACGAGCAGTACTTC. It codes for CASSLGQGRDEQYF. The V and J genes are TRBV5-4 and TRBJ2-7, with D possibly called TRBD1 or TRBD2 (5 bases each). CDR3 size: 14 residues. CDR1 is SGHNT, CDR2 YYREEE, per germline (reference sequence). Trimming took off 0 bases at V and 5 bases at J, with 12 bases between the two ends.

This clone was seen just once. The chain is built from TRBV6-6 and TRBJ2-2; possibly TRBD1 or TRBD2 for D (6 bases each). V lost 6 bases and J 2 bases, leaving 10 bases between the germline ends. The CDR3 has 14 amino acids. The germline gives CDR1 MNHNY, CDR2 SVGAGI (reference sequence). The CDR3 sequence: CASREGVNTGELFF. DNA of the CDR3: TGTGCCAGCAGGGAGGGGGTAAACACCGGGGAGCTGTTTTTT.

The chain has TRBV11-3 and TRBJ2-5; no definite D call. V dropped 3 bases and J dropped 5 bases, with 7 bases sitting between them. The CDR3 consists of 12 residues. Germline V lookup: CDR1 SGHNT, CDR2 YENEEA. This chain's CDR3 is CASSFSSETQYF. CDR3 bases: TGTGCCAGCAGCTTTTCATCGGAGACCCAGTACTTC.

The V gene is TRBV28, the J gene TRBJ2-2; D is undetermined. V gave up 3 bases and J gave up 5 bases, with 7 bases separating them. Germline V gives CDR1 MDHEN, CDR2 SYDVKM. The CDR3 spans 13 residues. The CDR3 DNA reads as TGTGCCAGCAGTTTTCCTCGAACCGGGGAGCTGTTTTTT. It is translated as CASSFPRTGELFF.

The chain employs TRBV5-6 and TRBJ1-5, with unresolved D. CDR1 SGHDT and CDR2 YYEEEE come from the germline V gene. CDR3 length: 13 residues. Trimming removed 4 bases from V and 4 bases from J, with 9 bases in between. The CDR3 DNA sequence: TGTGCCAGCAGCGGCCGAGAGAATCAGCCCCAGCATTTT. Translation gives CASSGRENQPQHF.

CDR3 in amino acids: CASTNRGPNTGELFF. In DNA, the CDR3 is TGTGCCAGCACCAACAGGGGTCCGAACACCGGGGAGCTGTTTTTT. The rearrangement joins TRBV6-5 to TRBJ2-2; 7 nucleotides align to TRBD1. The germline gives CDR1 MNHEY, CDR2 SVGAGI. V lost 7 bases and J lost 0; bases outside the gene matches: 5. This CDR3 region has 15 residues.

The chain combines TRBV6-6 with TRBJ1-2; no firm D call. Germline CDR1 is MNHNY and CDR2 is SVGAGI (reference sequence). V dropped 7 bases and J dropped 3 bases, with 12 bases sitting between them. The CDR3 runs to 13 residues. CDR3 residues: CASTNNLDYGYTF. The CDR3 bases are TGTGCCAGCACCAATAACCTGGACTATGGCTACACCTTC.

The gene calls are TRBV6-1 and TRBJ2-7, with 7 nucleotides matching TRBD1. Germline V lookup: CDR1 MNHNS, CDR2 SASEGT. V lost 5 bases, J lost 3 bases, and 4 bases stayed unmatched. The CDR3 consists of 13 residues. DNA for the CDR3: TGTGCCAGCAGTACGGGACAGAGCTACGAGCAGTACTTC. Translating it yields CASSTGQSYEQYF.

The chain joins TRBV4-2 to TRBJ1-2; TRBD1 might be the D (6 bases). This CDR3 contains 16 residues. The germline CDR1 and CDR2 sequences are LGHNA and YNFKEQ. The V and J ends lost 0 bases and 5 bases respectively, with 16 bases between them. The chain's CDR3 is CASSQEFMDRRYGYTF. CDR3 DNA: TGTGCCAGCAGCCAAGAATTCATGGACAGAAGGTATGGCTACACCTTC.

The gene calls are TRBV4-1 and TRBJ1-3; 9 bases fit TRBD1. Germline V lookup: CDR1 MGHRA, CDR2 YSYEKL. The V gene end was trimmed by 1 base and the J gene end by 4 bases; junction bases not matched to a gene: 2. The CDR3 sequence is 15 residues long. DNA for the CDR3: TGCGCCAGCAGCCAAGGGGACAGGGCCGGAAACACCATATATTTT. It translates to CASSQGDRAGNTIYF.

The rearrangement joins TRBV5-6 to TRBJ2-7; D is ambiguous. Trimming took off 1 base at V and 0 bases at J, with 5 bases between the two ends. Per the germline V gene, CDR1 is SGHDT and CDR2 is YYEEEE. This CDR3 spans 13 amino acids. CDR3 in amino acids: CASSLPTSYEQYF. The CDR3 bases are TGTGCCAGCAGCTTGCCTACCTCCTACGAGCAGTACTTC.

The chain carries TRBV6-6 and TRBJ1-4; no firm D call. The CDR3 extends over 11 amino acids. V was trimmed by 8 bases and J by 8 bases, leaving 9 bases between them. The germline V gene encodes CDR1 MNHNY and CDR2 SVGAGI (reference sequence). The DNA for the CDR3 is TGTGCCAGCTACTTCGGCGAAAAACTGTTTTTT. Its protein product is CASYFGEKLFF.

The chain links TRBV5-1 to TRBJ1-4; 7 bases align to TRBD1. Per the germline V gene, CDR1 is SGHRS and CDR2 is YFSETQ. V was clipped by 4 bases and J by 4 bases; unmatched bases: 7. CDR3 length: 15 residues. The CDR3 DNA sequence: TGCGCCAGCAGCCAGGCGGGACAGAATAATGAAAAACTGTTTTTT. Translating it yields CASSQAGQNNEKLFF.

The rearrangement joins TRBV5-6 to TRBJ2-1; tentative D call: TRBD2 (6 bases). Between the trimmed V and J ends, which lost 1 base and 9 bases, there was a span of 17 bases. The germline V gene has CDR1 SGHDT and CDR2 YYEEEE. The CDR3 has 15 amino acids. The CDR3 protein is CASSLLRERWGEQFF. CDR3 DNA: TGTGCCAGCAGCTTGTTACGGGAGAGGTGGGGTGAGCAGTTCTTC.

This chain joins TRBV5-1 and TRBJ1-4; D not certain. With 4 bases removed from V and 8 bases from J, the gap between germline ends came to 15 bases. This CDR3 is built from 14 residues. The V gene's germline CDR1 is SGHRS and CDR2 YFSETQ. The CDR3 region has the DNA TGCGCCAGCAGCACCGGATGGACGGACGAAAAACTGTTTTTT. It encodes CASSTGWTDEKLFF.

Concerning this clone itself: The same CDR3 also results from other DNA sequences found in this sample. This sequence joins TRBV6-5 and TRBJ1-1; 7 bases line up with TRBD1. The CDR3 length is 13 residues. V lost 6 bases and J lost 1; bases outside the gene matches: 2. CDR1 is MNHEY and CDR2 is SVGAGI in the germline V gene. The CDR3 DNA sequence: TGTGCCAGCAGGCGACAGGGGAACACTGAAGCTTTCTTT. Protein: CASRRQGNTEAFF.

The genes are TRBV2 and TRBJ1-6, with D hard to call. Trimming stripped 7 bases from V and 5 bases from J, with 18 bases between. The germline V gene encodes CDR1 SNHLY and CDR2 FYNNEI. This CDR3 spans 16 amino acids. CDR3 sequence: CASTISGSFNNSPLHF. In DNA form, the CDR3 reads TGTGCCAGCACTATTAGCGGGTCGTTCAATAATTCACCCCTCCACTTT.

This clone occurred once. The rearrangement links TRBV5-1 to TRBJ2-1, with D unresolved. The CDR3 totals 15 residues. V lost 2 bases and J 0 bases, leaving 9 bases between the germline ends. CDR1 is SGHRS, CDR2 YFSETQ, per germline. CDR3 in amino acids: CASSLKASSYNEQFF. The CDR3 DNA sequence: TGCGCCAGCAGCTTAAAGGCTAGCTCCTACAATGAGCAGTTCTTC.

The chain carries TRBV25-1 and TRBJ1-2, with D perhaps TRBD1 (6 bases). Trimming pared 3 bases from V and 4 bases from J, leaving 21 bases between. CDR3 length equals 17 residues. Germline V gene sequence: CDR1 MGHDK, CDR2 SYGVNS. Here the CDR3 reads CASSDRDPIRGGYGYTF. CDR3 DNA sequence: TGTGCCAGCAGTGACAGGGACCCGATCAGGGGAGGCTATGGCTACACCTTC.